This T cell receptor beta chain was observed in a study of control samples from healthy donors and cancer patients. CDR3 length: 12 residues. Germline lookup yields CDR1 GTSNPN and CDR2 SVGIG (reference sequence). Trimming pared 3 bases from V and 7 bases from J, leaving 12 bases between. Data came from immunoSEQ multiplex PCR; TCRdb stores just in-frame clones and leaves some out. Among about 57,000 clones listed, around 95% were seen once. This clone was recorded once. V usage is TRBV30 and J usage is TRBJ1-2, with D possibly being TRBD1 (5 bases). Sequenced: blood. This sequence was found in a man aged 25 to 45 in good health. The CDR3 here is CAWRLRQSGYTF. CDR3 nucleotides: TGTGCCTGGAGGTTACGACAGTCTGGCTACACCTTC.